A single sample gave rise to the 27 T cell receptor beta chains below, sequenced in a study of CD8 T cells in ankylosing spondylitis. Study-level results: What seemed typical of ankylosing spondylitis blood was a TCR beta motif built from several highly homologous variants.

Antigen specificity for these receptors is unknown. Using its own MiXCR run on the 5' RACE reads, TCRdb lists one record per CDR3 protein. The table shows 200,000 to 250,000 distinct CDR3 sequences, with approximately 7.3% occurring only once. Source material: blood, either unsorted or a sorted T cell fraction (not recorded which). The receptors stem from a male donor with ankylosing spondylitis.

A remark on this clonotype: A read error may explain this, as a much larger clone is one base away. This chain uses TRBV7-2 with TRBJ1-2; D is ambiguous. The CDR3 extends over 14 amino acids. Germline V gene data show CDR1 as SGHTA and CDR2 as FQGNSA. CDR3 sequence: CATSGGGSNYGYTF. CDR3 in DNA: TGTGCCACCAGCGGCGGCGGATCTAACTATGGCTACACCTTC. Combining the CDR3 with reference TRBV7-2 and TRBJ1-2 gives the whole variable domain GAGVSQSPSNKVTEKGKDVELRCDPISGHTALYWYRQSLGQGLEFLIYFQGNSAPDKSGLPSDRFSAERTGGSVSTLTIQRTQQEDSAVYLCATSGGGSNYGYTFGSGTRLTVV.

This clonotype has a count of ten or more. This chain uses TRBV20-1 with TRBJ2-7; 8 bases fit TRBD2. From germline, CDR1 is DFQATT and CDR2 SNEGSKA (reference sequence). The CDR3 consists of 13 residues. Losses at the gene ends were 0 bases for V and 6 bases for J; bases not matched to a gene: 4. The CDR3 region is CSARDRGGPEQYF. CDR3 bases: TGCAGTGCTAGAGATCGGGGGGGGCCCGAGCAGTACTTC.

Ten or more counts support this clonotype. V usage is TRBV6-1 and J usage is TRBJ1-1; D might be TRBD1 (5 bases). V lost 5 bases and J lost 6, with 16 bases in between. CDR1 MNHNS and CDR2 SASEGT come from the germline V gene. The length of the CDR3 is 14 residues. CDR3 sequence reads: CASSQEFTGAEAFF. CDR3 nucleotides: TGTGCCAGCAGTCAGGAATTTACGGGGGCTGAAGCTTTCTTT.

This clonotype was observed many times. The chain uses TRBV27 and TRBJ1-1; D gene uncertain. There are 12 residues in the CDR3. Per germline, CDR1 MNHEY and CDR2 SMNVEV (reference sequence). V was pared by 9 bases and J by 4 bases, with 12 bases between. The CDR3 nucleotides are TGTGCCAGTTGGGTGGTCTCCACTGAAGCTTTCTTT. Protein: CASWVVSTEAFF.

Turning to this clonotype: A clone one base away is much larger, so this may be a read error. J is TRBJ2-1 and V is TRBV2, with 8 bases identical to TRBD2. The CDR3 sequence is 14 residues long. J gave up 3 bases and V 8 bases, and 6 bases lay outside the gene matches. The germline V gene has CDR1 SNHLY and CDR2 FYNNEI. The CDR3: CASLGTSLYNEQFF. DNA of the CDR3: TGTGCCAGCTTAGGGACTAGTCTCTACAATGAGCAGTTCTTC.

The table lists this clonotype with many counts. This chain joins TRBV6-2 or TRBV6-3 and TRBJ1-5; D not certain. The CDR3 is made up of 14 amino acids. The germline V gene has CDR1 MNHEY and CDR2 SVGEGT. V gave up 5 bases and J gave up 3 bases, with 11 bases separating them. This CDR3 is CASSAWTVNQPQHF. As DNA, the CDR3 is TGTGCCAGCAGTGCCTGGACGGTCAATCAGCCCCAGCATTTT.

The chain has TRBV29-1 and TRBJ2-7; D unresolved. The CDR3 spans 13 residues. Per the germline V gene, CDR1 is SQVTM and CDR2 is ANQGSEA. Trimming cost V 0 bases and J 7 bases, with 13 bases left between them. The CDR3: CSVEETPLGEQYF. The DNA for the CDR3 is TGCAGCGTTGAAGAGACCCCGTTAGGGGAGCAGTACTTC.

This clonotype has a count of ten or more. The chain recombines TRBV29-1 with TRBJ1-2; no clear D gene. The CDR3 is 12 residues long. CDR1 is SQVTM and CDR2 is ANQGSEA in the germline V gene. V lost 3 bases to trimming and J lost 4 bases, with 9 bases between them. CDR3 DNA sequence: TGCAGCGTTGAGGAGACACTCTATGGCTACACCTTC. This encodes CSVEETLYGYTF. The full variable domain, in which reference TRBV29-1 and TRBJ1-2 provide the parts outside the CDR3, is SAVISQKPSRDICQRGTSLTIQCQVDSQVTMMFWYRQQPGQSLTLIATANQGSEATYESGFVIDKFPISRPNLTFSTLTVSNMSPEDSSIYLCSVEETLYGYTFGSGTRLTVV.

This clonotype was picked up many times. The chain links TRBV6-1 to TRBJ2-7; 9 nucleotides agree with TRBD2. Germline V CDR1 and CDR2: MNHNS, SASEGT. V lost 1 base to trimming and J lost 0 bases; unmatched junction nucleotides: 1. This CDR3 has 15 amino acids. CDR3 nucleotide sequence: TGTGCCAGCAGTGAAGGACTAGCGGTCTCCTACGAGCAGTACTTC. Its translation is CASSEGLAVSYEQYF.

In this sample, this clonotype turned up many times. The CDR3 protein is CASSLTVQSGANVLTF. CDR3 DNA sequence: TGTGCCAGCAGCTTGACAGTTCAGTCTGGGGCCAACGTCCTGACTTTC. The chain couples TRBV9 to TRBJ2-6, with a possible D match to TRBD1 (5 bases). V lost 4 bases and J 1 base, leaving 12 bases between the germline ends. This CDR3 comprises 16 residues. From germline, CDR1 is SGDLS and CDR2 YYNGEE.

This clonotype was detected ten times or more. V and J are TRBV9 and TRBJ1-6; D is unresolved. The CDR3 sequence is 14 residues long. Per germline, CDR1 SGDLS and CDR2 YYNGEE. Trimming pared 2 bases from V and 8 bases from J, leaving 11 bases between. The CDR3 protein is CASSVSSLYSPLHF. The CDR3, as DNA: TGTGCCAGCAGCGTCAGTAGTCTTTATTCACCCCTCCACTTT.

The rearrangement links TRBV5-6 to TRBJ1-5; 7 bases are shared with TRBD1. The CDR3 runs 16 residues. J gave up 5 bases and V 4 bases, and 12 bases lay outside the gene matches. Germline V gives CDR1 SGHDT, CDR2 YYEEEE. CDR3 sequence (DNA): TGTGCCAGCAGCGATCGACAGGGTCAGTTTGATCAGCCCCAGCATTTT. This codes for CASSDRQGQFDQPQHF.

Ten or more counts support this clonotype. The rearrangement uses TRBV2 and TRBJ2-2; D call uncertain. The V gene lost 7 bases and the J gene lost 5 bases, with 26 bases spanning the gap. The germline gives CDR1 SNHLY, CDR2 FYNNEI. This CDR3 contains 18 residues. Written as DNA, the CDR3 is TGTGCCAGCATGGGGAAAGCTAGGCGGCCGGTGTTGACCGGGGAGCTGTTTTTT. As protein: CASMGKARRPVLTGELFF. Full variable domain (rest looked up from reference TRBV2 and TRBJ2-2): EPEVTQTPSHQVTQMGQEVILRCVPISNHLYFYWYRQILGQKVEFLVSFYNNEISEKSEIFDDQFSVERPDGSNFTLKIRSTKLEDSAMYFCASMGKARRPVLTGELFFGEGSRLTVL.

This clonotype has at least ten counts. This chain links TRBV27 with TRBJ2-1; D may match TRBD1 or TRBD2 (5 bases each). This CDR3 has 18 residues. Per the germline V gene, CDR1 is MNHEY and CDR2 is SMNVEV (reference sequence). Trimming pared 6 bases from V and 9 bases from J, leaving 30 bases between. In DNA, the CDR3 is TGTGCCAGCAGATCTGGGTGGGGAATGGGACCTGCCGGCGGTGAGCAGTTCTTC. Amino acids: CASRSGWGMGPAGGEQFF.

This clonotype was seen ten or more times. The chain carries TRBV7-9 and TRBJ2-3; 9 nucleotides align to TRBD2. Germline V lookup: CDR1 SEHNR, CDR2 FQNEAQ (reference sequence). The CDR3 is 15 residues long. J was trimmed by 0 bases and V by 10 bases; bases with no gene match: 8. The CDR3 sequence is CATLAGATSTDTQYF. CDR3 sequence (DNA): TGTGCCACCTTAGCGGGGGCCACAAGCACAGATACGCAGTATTTT.

Ten or more counts support this clonotype. The V call is TRBV6-5, the J call TRBJ2-6; D ambiguous. Germline assignment: CDR1 MNHEY and CDR2 SVGAGI. This CDR3 region has 12 residues. The V end was cut by 7 bases, the J end by 3 bases, with 4 bases between. The CDR3 bases are TGTGCCAGCATTGGTGGGGCCAACGTCCTGACTTTC. Its translation: CASIGGANVLTF.

J is TRBJ2-1 and V is TRBV18; the match to TRBD2 covers 10 bases. Per germline, CDR1 KGHSH and CDR2 LQKENI. CDR3 length equals 16 residues. After removal of 3 bases from V and 4 bases from J, the junction contained 6 bases not matched to a gene. The CDR3 DNA is TGTGCCAGCTCACCTCCTAGCGGGAGTTTGTACAATGAGCAGTTCTTC. This encodes CASSPPSGSLYNEQFF.

This clonotype occurred many times. The rearrangement joins TRBV27 to TRBJ2-3; weak D call: TRBD1 (5 bases). Trimming cost V 7 bases and J 0 bases, with 14 bases left between them. This CDR3 contains 15 residues. Germline CDR1 and CDR2: MNHEY and SMNVEV (reference sequence). The CDR3 loop is CASNRRRGSTDTQYF. The CDR3 coding sequence is TGTGCCAGCAATAGAAGAAGGGGCAGCACAGATACGCAGTATTTT.

The chain recombines TRBV6-5 with TRBJ1-1; TRBD1 matches 7 bases. With V trimmed by 2 bases and J by 5 bases, 2 bases remained unmatched. Germline V gives CDR1 MNHEY, CDR2 SVGAGI. The CDR3 extends over 13 amino acids. DNA of the CDR3: TGTGCCAGCAGTTACCAGGGGGGGACTGAAGCTTTCTTT. Protein product: CASSYQGGTEAFF.

This clonotype was seen many times. J is TRBJ1-3 and V is TRBV25-1, with unresolved D. The CDR3 contains 15 residues. With 1 base removed from V and 1 base from J, the gap between germline ends came to 8 bases. CDR1 MGHDK and CDR2 SYGVNS come from the germline V gene. This CDR3 is CASSEFVRSGNTIYF. In DNA form, the CDR3 reads TGTGCCAGCAGTGAATTCGTCAGATCTGGAAACACCATATATTTT.

Points on this clonotype: A much larger clone lies a single base off, so this may be a read error. The chain combines TRBV9 with TRBJ2-7; D is ambiguous. In germline, CDR1 is SGDLS, CDR2 YYNGEE. CDR3 size: 13 residues. CDR3 residues: CASSVATSSEQYF. CDR3 bases: TGTGCCAGCAGCGTAGCGACATCCTCCGAGCAGTACTTC.

This clonotype was observed a handful of times. The chain carries TRBV11-2 and TRBJ2-5; TRBD1 matches 7 bases. J lost 4 bases, V lost 1 base, and 6 bases had no gene match. The CDR3 sequence is 15 residues long. Looked up from germline, CDR1 is SGHAT and CDR2 is FQNNGV. The CDR3 DNA follows: TGTGCCAGCAGCTTAGCGACTACAGGGGCAGAGACCCAGTACTTC. Its translation is CASSLATTGAETQYF.

This clonotype showed up just a few times. The V gene is TRBV7-2, the J gene TRBJ2-7; 9 bases agree with TRBD2. Germline CDR1 SGHTA, CDR2 FQGNSA. J lost 3 bases, V lost 10 bases, and 16 bases had no gene match. The CDR3 has 16 residues. CDR3 in DNA: TGTGCCACTGGGTGGGGACCCGGGACTAGCAGCTACGAGCAGTACTTC. This translates into CATGWGPGTSSYEQYF.

This chain uses TRBV2 with TRBJ2-1, with D perhaps TRBD1 (5 bases). Between the trimmed V and J ends, which lost 5 bases and 10 bases, there was a span of 18 bases. Germline lookup yields CDR1 SNHLY and CDR2 FYNNEI. There are 14 residues in the CDR3. This CDR3 is CASSLETRVKEQFF. CDR3 coding DNA: TGTGCCAGCAGTCTGGAAACCAGGGTTAAGGAGCAGTTCTTC.

Ten or more counts support this clonotype. The CDR3 here is CSAWHGEAFF. CDR3 DNA sequence: TGCAGCGCCTGGCATGGTGAAGCTTTCTTT. The V and J genes are TRBV29-1 and TRBJ1-1; D is unresolved. Germline CDR1 SQVTM, CDR2 ANQGSEA. V shed 7 bases and J shed 7 bases, with 10 bases lying between them. The CDR3 length is 10 residues.

The J gene is TRBJ1-1, the V gene TRBV6-1; 9 bases are a match to TRBD1. The CDR3 length is 14 residues. The germline CDR1 and CDR2 sequences are MNHNS and SASEGT. Unmatched junction bases numbered 5, after V lost 8 bases and J lost 1 base. CDR3: CASGRTGANTEAFF. CDR3 coding DNA: TGTGCCAGCGGTAGGACAGGGGCGAACACTGAAGCTTTCTTT.

Many counts were recorded for this clonotype. The chain employs TRBV4-3 and TRBJ2-3, with 10 bases fitting TRBD2. CDR1 LGHNA and CDR2 YSLEER come from the germline V gene. The CDR3 is made up of 18 amino acids. The V gene end was trimmed by 0 bases and the J gene end by 3 bases; junction bases not matched to a gene: 9. The CDR3: CASSQEFRWTSGTDTQYF. The CDR3 coding sequence is TGCGCCAGCAGCCAAGAATTCCGTTGGACTAGCGGTACAGATACGCAGTATTTT.